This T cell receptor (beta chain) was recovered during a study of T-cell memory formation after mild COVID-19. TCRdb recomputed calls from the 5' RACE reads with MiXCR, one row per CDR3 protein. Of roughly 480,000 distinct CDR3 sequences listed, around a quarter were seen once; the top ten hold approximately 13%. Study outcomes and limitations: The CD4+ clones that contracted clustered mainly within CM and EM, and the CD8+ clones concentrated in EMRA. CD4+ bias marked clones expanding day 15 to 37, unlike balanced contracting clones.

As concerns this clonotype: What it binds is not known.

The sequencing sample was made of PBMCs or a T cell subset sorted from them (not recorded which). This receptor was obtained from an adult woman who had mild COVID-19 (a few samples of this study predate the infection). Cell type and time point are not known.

CDR3 coding DNA: TGTGCCAGCAGGTCCCTCCGACAGGGGAATTCACCCCTCCACTTT. This codes for CASRSLRQGNSPLHF. The V call is TRBV12-3 or TRBV12-4, the J call TRBJ1-6, with 8 bases lining up with TRBD1. After removal of 6 bases from V and 7 bases from J, the junction contained 8 bases not matched to a gene. CDR3 length: 15 amino acids.